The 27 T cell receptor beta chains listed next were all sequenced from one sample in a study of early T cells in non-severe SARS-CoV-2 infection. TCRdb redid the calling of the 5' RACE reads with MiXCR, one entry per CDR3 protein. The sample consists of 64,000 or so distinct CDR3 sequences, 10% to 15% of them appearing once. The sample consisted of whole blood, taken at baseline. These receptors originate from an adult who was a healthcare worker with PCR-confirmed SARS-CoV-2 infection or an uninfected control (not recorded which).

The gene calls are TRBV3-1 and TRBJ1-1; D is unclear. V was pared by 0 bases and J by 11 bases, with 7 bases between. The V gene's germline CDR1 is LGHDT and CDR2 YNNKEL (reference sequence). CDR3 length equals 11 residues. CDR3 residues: CASSQDGRAFF. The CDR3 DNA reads TGTGCCAGCAGCCAAGATGGGAGGGCTTTCTTT.

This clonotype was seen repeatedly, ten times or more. Here the CDR3 reads CAIKGTSGGTAGSYNEQFF. DNA for the CDR3: TGTGCCATCAAAGGGACTAGCGGGGGGACTGCCGGGTCCTACAATGAGCAGTTCTTC. V gene TRBV10-3 combines with J gene TRBJ2-1; 15 bases are shared with TRBD2. The J segment lost 1 base and the V segment lost 7 bases, leaving 11 bases of the junction unmatched. CDR3 length: 19 residues. Germline V gene data show CDR1 as ENHRY and CDR2 as SYGVKD.

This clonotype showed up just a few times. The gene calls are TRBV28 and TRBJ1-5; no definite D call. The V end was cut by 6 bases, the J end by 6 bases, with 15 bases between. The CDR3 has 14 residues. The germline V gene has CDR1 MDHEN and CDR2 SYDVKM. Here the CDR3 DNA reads TGTGCCAGCAGAAAATTAATGGCTGGTCAGCCCCAGCATTTT. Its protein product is CASRKLMAGQPQHF.

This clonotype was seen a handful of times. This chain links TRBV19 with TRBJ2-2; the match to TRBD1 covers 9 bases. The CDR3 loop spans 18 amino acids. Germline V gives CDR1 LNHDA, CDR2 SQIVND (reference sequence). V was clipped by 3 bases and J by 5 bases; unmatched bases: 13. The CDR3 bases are TGTGCCAGTAGTATTGGGTTTTGGGGACAGGGCGGTACCGGGGAGCTGTTTTTT. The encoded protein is CASSIGFWGQGGTGELFF.

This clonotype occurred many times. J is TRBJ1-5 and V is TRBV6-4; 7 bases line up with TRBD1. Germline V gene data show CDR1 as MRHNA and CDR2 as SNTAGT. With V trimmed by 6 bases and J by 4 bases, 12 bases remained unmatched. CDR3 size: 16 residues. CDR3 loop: CASRRDSPLTNQPQHF. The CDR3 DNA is TGTGCCAGCAGGCGGGACAGCCCCCTGACGAATCAGCCCCAGCATTTT.

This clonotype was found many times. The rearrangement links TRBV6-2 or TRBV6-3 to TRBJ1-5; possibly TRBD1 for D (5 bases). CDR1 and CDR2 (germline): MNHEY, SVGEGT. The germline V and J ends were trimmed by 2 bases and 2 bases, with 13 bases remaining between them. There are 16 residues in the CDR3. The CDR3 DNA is TGTGCCAGCAGTTACACCTCGGGACGAGGCAATCAGCCCCAGCATTTT. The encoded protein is CASSYTSGRGNQPQHF.

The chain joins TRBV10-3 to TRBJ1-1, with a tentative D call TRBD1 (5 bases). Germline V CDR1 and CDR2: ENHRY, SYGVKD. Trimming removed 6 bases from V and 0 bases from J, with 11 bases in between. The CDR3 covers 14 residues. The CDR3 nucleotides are TGTGCCATCAGCAGTCAGGGCCTGAACACTGAAGCTTTCTTT. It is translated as CAISSQGLNTEAFF.

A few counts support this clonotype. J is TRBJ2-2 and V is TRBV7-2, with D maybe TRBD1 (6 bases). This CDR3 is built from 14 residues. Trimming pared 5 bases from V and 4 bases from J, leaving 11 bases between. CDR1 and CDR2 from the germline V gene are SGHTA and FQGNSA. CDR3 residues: CASSARQVTGELFF. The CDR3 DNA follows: TGTGCCAGCAGCGCCCGACAGGTCACCGGGGAGCTGTTTTTT.

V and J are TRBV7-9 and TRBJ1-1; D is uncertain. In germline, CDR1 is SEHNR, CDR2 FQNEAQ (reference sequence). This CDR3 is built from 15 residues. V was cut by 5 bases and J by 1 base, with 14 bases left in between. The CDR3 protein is CASSPPFWKNTEAFF. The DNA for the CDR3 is TGTGCCAGCAGCCCCCCCTTTTGGAAGAACACTGAAGCTTTCTTT. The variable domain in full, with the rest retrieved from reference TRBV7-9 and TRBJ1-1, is DTGVSQNPRHKITKRGQNVTFRCDPISEHNRLYWYRQTLGQGPEFLTYFQNEAQLEKSRLLSDRFSAERPKGSFSTLEIQRTEQGDSAMYLCASSPPFWKNTEAFFGQGTRLTVV.

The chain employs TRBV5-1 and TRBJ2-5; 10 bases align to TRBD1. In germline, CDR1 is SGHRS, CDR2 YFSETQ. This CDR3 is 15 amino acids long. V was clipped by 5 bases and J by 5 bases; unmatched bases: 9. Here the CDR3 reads CASRPRDRGAETQYF. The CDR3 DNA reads TGCGCCAGCAGACCTCGGGACAGGGGTGCGGAGACCCAGTACTTC.

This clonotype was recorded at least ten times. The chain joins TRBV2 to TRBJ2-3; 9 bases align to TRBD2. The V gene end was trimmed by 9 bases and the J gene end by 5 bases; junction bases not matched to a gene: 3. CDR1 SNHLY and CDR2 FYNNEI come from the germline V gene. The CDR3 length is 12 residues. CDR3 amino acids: CARGTSQDTQYF. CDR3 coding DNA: TGTGCCAGAGGGACTAGCCAAGATACGCAGTATTTT.

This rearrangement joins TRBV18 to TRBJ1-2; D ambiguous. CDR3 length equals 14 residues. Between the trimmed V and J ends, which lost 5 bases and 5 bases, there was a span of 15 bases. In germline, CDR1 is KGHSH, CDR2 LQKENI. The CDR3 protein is CASSSYGVGYGYTF. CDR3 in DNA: TGTGCCAGCTCATCTTACGGGGTTGGTTATGGCTACACCTTC.

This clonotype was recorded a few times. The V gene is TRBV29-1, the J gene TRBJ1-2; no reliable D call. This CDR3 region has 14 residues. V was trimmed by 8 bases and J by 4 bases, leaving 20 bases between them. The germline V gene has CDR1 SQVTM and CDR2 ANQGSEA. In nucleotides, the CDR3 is TGCAGCACTATAAGAGGAGATACTCTCTATGGCTACACCTTC. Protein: CSTIRGDTLYGYTF.

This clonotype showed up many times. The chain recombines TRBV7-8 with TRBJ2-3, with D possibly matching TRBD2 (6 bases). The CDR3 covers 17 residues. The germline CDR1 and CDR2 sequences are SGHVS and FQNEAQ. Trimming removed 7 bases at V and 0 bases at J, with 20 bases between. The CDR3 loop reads CASTPLGRDVSTDTQYF. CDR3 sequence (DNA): TGTGCCAGCACCCCGCTGGGGCGGGATGTGAGCACAGATACGCAGTATTTT.

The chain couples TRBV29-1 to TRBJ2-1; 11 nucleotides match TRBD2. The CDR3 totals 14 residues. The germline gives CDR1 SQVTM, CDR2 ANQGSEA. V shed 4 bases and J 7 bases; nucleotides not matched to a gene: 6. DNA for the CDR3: TGCAGCGTTGGAAGAGTAGCGGGAGGGAATGAGCAGTTCTTC. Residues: CSVGRVAGGNEQFF.

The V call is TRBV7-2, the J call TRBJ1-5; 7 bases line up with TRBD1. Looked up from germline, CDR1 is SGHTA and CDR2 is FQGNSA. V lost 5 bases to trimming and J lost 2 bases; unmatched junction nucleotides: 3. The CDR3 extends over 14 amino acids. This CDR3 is CASSRQGGNQPQHF. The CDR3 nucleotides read TGTGCCAGCAGCCGACAGGGAGGCAATCAGCCCCAGCATTTT.

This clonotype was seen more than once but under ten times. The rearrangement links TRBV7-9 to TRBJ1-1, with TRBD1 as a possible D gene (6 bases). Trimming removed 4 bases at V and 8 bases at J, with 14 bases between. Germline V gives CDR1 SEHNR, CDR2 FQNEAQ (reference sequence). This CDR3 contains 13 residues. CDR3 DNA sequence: TGTGCCAGCAGCTCCGACCGGACAGTCGAAGCTTTCTTT. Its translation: CASSSDRTVEAFF.

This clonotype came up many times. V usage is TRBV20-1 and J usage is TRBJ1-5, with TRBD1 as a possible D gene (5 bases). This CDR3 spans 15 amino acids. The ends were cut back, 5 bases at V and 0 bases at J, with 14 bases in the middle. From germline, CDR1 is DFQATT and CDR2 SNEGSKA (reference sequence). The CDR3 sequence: CSALPTANSNQPQHF. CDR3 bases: TGCAGTGCTCTCCCGACAGCGAATAGCAATCAGCCCCAGCATTTT.

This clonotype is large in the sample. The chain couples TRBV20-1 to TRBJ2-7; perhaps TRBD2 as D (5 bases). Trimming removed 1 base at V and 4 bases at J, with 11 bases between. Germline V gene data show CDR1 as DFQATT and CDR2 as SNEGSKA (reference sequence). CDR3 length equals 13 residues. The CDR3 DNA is TGCAGTGCTAGAGGCGGGCAGGATTACGAGCAGTACTTC. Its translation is CSARGGQDYEQYF.

The CDR3 reads CASSQDIGLTTNEKLFF. CDR3 coding DNA: TGCGCCAGCAGCCAAGATATAGGGCTCACAACTAATGAAAAACTGTTTTTT. The gene calls are TRBV4-3 and TRBJ1-4; no clear D. The CDR3 contains 17 residues. Trimming pared 0 bases from V and 0 bases from J, leaving 11 bases between. The germline V gene encodes CDR1 LGHNA and CDR2 YSLEER.

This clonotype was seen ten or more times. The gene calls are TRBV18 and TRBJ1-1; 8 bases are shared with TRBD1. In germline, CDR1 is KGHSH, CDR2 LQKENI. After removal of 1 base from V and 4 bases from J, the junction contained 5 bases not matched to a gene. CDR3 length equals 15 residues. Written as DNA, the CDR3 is TGTGCCAGCTCACCACTTGGACAGGGAGGCACTGAAGCTTTCTTT. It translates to CASSPLGQGGTEAFF.

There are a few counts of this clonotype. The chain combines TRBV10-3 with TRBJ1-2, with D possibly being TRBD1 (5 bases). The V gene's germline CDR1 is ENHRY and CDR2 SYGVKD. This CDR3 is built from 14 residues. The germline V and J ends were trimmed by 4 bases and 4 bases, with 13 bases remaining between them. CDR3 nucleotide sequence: TGTGCCATCAGTGCTGTAGAGGGGTCCTATGGCTACACCTTC. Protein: CAISAVEGSYGYTF.

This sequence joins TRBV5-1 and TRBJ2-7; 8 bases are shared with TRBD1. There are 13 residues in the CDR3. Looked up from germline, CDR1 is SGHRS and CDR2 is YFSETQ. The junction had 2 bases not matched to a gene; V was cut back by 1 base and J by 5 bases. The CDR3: CASSLQGANEQYF. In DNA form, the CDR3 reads TGCGCCAGCAGCTTGCAGGGGGCAAACGAGCAGTACTTC.

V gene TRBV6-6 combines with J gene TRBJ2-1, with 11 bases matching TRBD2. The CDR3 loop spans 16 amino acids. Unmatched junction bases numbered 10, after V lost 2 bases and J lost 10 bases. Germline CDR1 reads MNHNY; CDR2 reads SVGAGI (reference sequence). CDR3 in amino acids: CASSYVAGGAQSEQFF. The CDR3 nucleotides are TGTGCCAGCAGTTACGTAGCGGGAGGGGCCCAAAGCGAGCAGTTCTTC.

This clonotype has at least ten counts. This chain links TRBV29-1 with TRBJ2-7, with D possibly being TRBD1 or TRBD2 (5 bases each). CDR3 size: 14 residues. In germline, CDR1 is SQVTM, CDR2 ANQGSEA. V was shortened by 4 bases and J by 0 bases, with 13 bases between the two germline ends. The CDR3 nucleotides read TGCAGCGTTGGGCAGGGAGCCTTCTCCTACGAGCAGTACTTC. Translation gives CSVGQGAFSYEQYF.

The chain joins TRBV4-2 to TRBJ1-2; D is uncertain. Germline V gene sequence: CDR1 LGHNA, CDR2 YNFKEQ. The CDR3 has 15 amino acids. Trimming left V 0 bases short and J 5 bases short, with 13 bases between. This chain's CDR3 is CASSQDVAGTYGYTF. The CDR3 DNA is TGTGCCAGCAGCCAAGATGTCGCAGGAACGTATGGCTACACCTTC.

For the CDR3, the DNA is TGTGCCAGCAGTTACCCTTCCGCGGGACAGGGCCATCAGCCCCAGCATTTT. This codes for CASSYPSAGQGHQPQHF. The chain links TRBV6-2 or TRBV6-3 to TRBJ1-5; 9 nucleotides match TRBD1. The CDR3 totals 17 residues. Trimming at V came to 2 bases and at J to 5 bases, leaving 10 bases not matched to a gene. Germline assignment: CDR1 MNHEY and CDR2 SVGEGT.